This T cell receptor (beta chain) was recorded in a study of early T cells in non-severe SARS-CoV-2 infection (TCRdb year 2021). Looking at the study overall: Bulk RNA from unsorted whole blood was used for TCR sequencing, so alpha and beta chains could not be paired. What the research found in general, with its limitations: Matching against VDJdb was skewed toward anti-spike CD8 responses, likely underestimated virus-specific expansions, and missed private and CD4 specificities.

This clonotype was counted ten times or more. This receptor's antigen is unknown. The sample holds no much larger clone one base away, and base qualities are not on file. Reading the germline V gene gives CDR1 SGHTA and CDR2 FQGNSA. For this chain, trimming is 4 bases at the V end and 5 bases at the J end, and the number of junction bases without a gene match is 9. The CDR3 runs 16 residues from the cysteine to the phenylalanine. Only the CDR3 DNA stays, 48 bases, in frame from base 1. The library was prepared using 5' RACE. Sequencing was performed on a NextSeq 500. Unique molecular identifiers were attached to individual cDNA molecules in the TCR library protocol so that sequencing error and PCR bias could be corrected. Both TCR alpha and beta chains were sequenced, and tight co-correlation was observed between alpha and beta sequence abundances in each sample. Turning to the authors' computational methods: Decombinator V4 was used to annotate TCR sequences for V gene, J gene and CDR3. TCRs were defined as expanded if a significant change between any two time points was detected under a Poisson model with p below 0.0001. Abundances of TCRs were expressed as counts per million after normalisation to the total number of TCRs sequenced in each sample. TRAV1-2 paired with TRAJ12, TRAJ20 or TRAJ33 defined MAIT TCRs, while TRAV10 paired with TRAJ18 defined iNKT TCRs. VDJdb, accessed 1 November 2021, was searched for CMV, EBV and SARS-CoV-2 annotated TCRs, with TCRs annotated for multiple antigens excluded. TCRdb itself trimmed the public reads at Q25 with fastp, ran MiXCR and retained productive beta chains. Identical CDR3 proteins give one entry, which carries the most common genes and DNA. The V and J calls come from TCRdb's annotation, not from the publication. The sample contains tens of thousands of distinct CDR3 sequences, 5% of them found a single time. The biggest ten clones account for under 7.5% of the sample.

Set within a cohort of healthcare workers in London, UK, this nested case-control study involved weekly PCR testing of nasopharyngeal swabs along with blood sampling. Healthcare workers were recruited between 23 and 31 March 2020, during the week of the UK lockdown, and were followed weekly for up to roughly 15 weeks. Sequenced here: whole blood, sampled at baseline. The source is an adult who was a healthcare worker with PCR-confirmed SARS-CoV-2 infection or an uninfected control (not recorded which). The sequence links TRBV7-2 to TRBJ2-1; 9 bases in the middle match TRBD2. The CDR3 reads as follows: CASSSPLAGWNNEQFF. In nucleotides, the sequence is TGTGCCAGCAGCTCGCCTCTAGCGGGGTGGAACAATGAGCAGTTCTTC. With all but the CDR3 taken from the reference TRBV7-2 and TRBJ2-1 genes, the full variable domain is: GAGVSQSPSNKVTEKGKDVELRCDPISGHTALYWYRQSLGQGLEFLIYFQGNSAPDKSGLPSDRFSAERTGGSVSTLTIQRTQQEDSAVYLCASSSPLAGWNNEQFFGPGTRLTVL.